The 5 T cell receptor beta chains given below trace back to one sample, sequenced in a study of blood T cell repertoires in COVID-19. Using immunoSEQ multiplex PCR, the repertoire was profiled, and TCRdb retains in-frame clones only, with some absent. The sample contains 250,000 to 350,000 clones, about nine tenths of which appear only once. Sequencing was carried out using peripheral blood. The receptors come from a woman aged 50 to 60 who had recovered from COVID-19.

The chain links TRBV9 to TRBJ2-1, with 14 bases matching TRBD2. The CDR3 contains 16 residues. Trimming cost V 3 bases and J 8 bases; bases outside gene matches: 7. CDR1 SGDLS and CDR2 YYNGEE come from the germline V gene. The CDR3 is CASSEGLAGDTDEQFF. The CDR3 DNA reads as TGTGCCAGCAGCGAGGGACTAGCGGGAGACACCGATGAGCAGTTCTTC.

This chain joins TRBV5-6 and TRBJ2-6; TRBD1 might be the D (7 bases). The CDR3 contains 16 residues. Deletions cut 1 base from V and 1 base from J, with 9 bases between. CDR1 is SGHDT and CDR2 is YYEEEE in the germline V gene. CDR3 amino acids: CASSLPGGSGANVLTF. DNA for the CDR3: TGTGCCAGCAGCTTGCCAGGGGGGTCTGGGGCCAACGTCCTGACTTTC. Variable domain in full (rest from reference TRBV5-6 and TRBJ2-6): DAGVTQSPTHLIKTRGQQVTLRCSPKSGHDTVSWYQQALGQGPQFIFQYYEEEERQRGNFPDRFSGHQFPNYSSELNVNALLLGDSALYLCASSLPGGSGANVLTFGAGSRLTVL.

The V and J genes are TRBV11-2 and TRBJ1-4; D is uncertain. The ends were cut back, 1 base at V and 6 bases at J, with 18 bases in the middle. CDR1 and CDR2 from the germline V gene are SGHAT and FQNNGV. This CDR3 spans 17 amino acids. The CDR3 reads CASSLGREGPEDEKLFF. The CDR3 region has the DNA TGTGCCAGCAGCTTAGGAAGAGAAGGACCGGAGGATGAAAAACTGTTTTTT.

The rearrangement joins TRBV5-1 to TRBJ1-1, with D unclear. With 0 bases removed from V and 0 bases from J, the gap between germline ends came to 9 bases. The CDR3 covers 15 residues. CDR1 is SGHRS and CDR2 is YFSETQ in the germline V gene. CDR3 coding DNA: TGCGCCAGCAGCTTGGGGGCAGATATGAACACTGAAGCTTTCTTT. It codes for CASSLGADMNTEAFF.

Comment on this clone: This CDR3 is also generated by other DNA sequences in the sample. This chain links TRBV5-5 with TRBJ1-5; D unclear. The CDR3 is 16 residues long. Germline V lookup: CDR1 SGHKS, CDR2 YYEKEE (reference sequence). Trimming removed 4 bases from V and 4 bases from J, with 18 bases in between. The CDR3, as DNA: TGTGCCAGCAGCCTAATAGGAGGTGGGTGGAATCAGCCCCAGCATTTT. Translation gives CASSLIGGGWNQPQHF.